This T cell receptor beta chain was documented in a study of cytomegalovirus exposure and HLA in healthy donors. Germline V gene lookup returns CDR1 MRHNA and CDR2 SNTAGT. This CDR3 comprises 13 residues. V gave up 6 bases and J gave up 6 bases, with 13 bases separating them. The PCR made use of 60 Vbeta and 13 Jbeta primers. TCRdb keeps only in-frame clones here, not all; method: immunoSEQ multiplex PCR. The sample lists about 160,000 clones; approximately 80% were seen once. This sequence joins TRBV6-4 and TRBJ2-3; a possible D gene is TRBD2 (5 bases). Specimen: PBMCs. The sequence was obtained from a male donor in good health and CMV-seropositive. The CDR3 spells CASSNSGVDTQYF. The CDR3 DNA follows: TGTGCCAGCAGCAACTCCGGGGTTGATACGCAGTATTTT.